This TCR beta chain came from a study of blood T cell repertoires in COVID-19. Across the whole study: The United States, Italy and Spain provided the acute and convalescent COVID-19 samples. PBMCs, B-cell-depleted T cells, or T cells provided the cDNA or gDNA that made up the material.

In assigning cohorts, the study relied on participant-reported clinical history. Germline V gives CDR1 MNHEY, CDR2 SVGAGI. This CDR3 has 16 amino acids. V was shortened by 2 bases and J by 5 bases, with 13 bases between the two germline ends. In the authors' workflow: Reference gene primer amplification gave estimated nucleated cell counts. The table came from immunoSEQ multiplex PCR; TCRdb's copy has only in-frame clones and leaves some out. Clone size and the V and J calls come from that table; the DNA yielded D and trimming. This sample has 160,000 or so clones, with roughly 80% found just once. Sequenced material: PBMCs or T cells enriched from blood (not recorded which). The source is a woman aged 40 to 50 with acute COVID-19. This sequence joins TRBV6-5 and TRBJ1-6; perhaps TRBD1 as D (5 bases). The CDR3 here is CASSYNLGGDNSPLHF. The CDR3 nucleotides read TGTGCCAGCAGTTACAATCTAGGAGGGGATAATTCACCCCTCCACTTT.